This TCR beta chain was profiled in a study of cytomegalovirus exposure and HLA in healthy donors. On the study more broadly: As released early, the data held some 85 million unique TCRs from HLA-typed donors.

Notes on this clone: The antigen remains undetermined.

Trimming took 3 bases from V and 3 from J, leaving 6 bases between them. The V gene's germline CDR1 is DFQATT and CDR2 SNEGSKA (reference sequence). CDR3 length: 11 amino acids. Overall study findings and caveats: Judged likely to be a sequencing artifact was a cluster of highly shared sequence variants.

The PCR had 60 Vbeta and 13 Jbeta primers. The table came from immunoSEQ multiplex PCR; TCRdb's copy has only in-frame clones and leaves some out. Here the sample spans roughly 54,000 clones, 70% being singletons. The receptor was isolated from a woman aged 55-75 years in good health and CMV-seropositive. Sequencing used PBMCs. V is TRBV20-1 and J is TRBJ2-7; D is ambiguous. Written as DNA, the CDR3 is TGCAGTGCTAGTTCCCACTACGAGCAGTACTTC. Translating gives CSASSHYEQYF.